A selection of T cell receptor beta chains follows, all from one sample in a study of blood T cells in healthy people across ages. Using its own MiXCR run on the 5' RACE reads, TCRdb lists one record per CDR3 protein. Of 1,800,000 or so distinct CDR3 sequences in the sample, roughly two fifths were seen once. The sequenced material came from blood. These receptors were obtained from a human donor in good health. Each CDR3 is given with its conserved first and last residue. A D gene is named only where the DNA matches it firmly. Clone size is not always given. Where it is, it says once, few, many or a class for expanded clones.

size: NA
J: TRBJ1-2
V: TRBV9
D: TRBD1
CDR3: CASSVDRDRVGYGYTF
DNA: TGTGCCAGCAGCGTTGACCGGGACAGGGTCGGCTATGGCTACACCTTC

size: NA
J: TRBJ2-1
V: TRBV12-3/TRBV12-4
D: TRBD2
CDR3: CASSLALTSGGNEQFF
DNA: TGTGCCAGCAGTTTAGCCCTGACTAGCGGGGGGAATGAGCAGTTCTTC

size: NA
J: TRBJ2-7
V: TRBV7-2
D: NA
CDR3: CASSLVPGLIYEQYF
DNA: TGTGCCAGCAGCTTAGTCCCGGGACTTATCTACGAGCAGTACTTC

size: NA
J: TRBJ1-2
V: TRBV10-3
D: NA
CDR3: CAISESPSNYGYTF
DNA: TGTGCCATCAGTGAAAGTCCCTCTAACTATGGCTACACCTTC

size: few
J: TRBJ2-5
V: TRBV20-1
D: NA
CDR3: CSAPDVSYQETQYF
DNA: TGCAGTGCTCCCGACGTTTCGTACCAAGAGACCCAGTACTTC

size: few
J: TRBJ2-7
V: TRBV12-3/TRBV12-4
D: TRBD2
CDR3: CASSRRLAGIYEQYF
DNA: TGTGCCAGCAGCCGACGACTAGCGGGGATCTACGAGCAGTACTTC

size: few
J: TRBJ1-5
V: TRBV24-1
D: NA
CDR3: CATSGADYNQPQHF
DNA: TGTGCCACCAGTGGGGCGGACTACAATCAGCCCCAGCATTTT

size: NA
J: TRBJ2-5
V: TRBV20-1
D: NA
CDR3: CSARRSQETQYF
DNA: TGCAGTGCTAGAAGGTCACAAGAGACCCAGTACTTC

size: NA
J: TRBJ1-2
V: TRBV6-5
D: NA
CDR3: CASSLSPGIYGYTF
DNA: TGTGCCAGCAGTTTAAGCCCAGGGATCTATGGCTACACCTTC

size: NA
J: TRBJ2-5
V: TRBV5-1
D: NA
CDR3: CASSLGGVEEQYF
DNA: TGCGCCAGCAGCTTGGGGGGGGTTGAGGAGCAGTACTTC